This is a list of T cell receptor beta chains from one sample in a study of blood T cells in healthy people across ages. TCRdb re-called the 5' RACE reads through MiXCR, storing one row per CDR3 protein. The profile shows some 1.5 million distinct CDR3 sequences, 35% to 45% of them singletons. Sequencing was done on a sample of blood. Receptor source: a woman aged 18-35 years in good health. CDR3s include the opening cysteine and the closing phenylalanine or tryptophan. The order of the fields is V gene, D gene, clone size, J gene, CDR3 DNA, CDR3 protein. A D gene is named only where the DNA matches it firmly. Size tells how often a clone was seen (once, few, many) or the class of an expanded clone, and some rows leave it out.

TRBV12-3/TRBV12-4	TRBD2	many	TRBJ2-3	TGTGCCAGCAGTCCTCTAGCGGGAGGGCCCACAGATACGCAGTATTTT	CASSPLAGGPTDTQYF
TRBV5-1	NA	NA	TRBJ2-3	TGCGCCAGCAGGCTCGAAGGGGGCACAGATACGCAGTATTTT	CASRLEGGTDTQYF
TRBV28	TRBD1	NA	TRBJ1-2	TGTGCCAGCAGTCCACACAGGGGAAACTATGGCTACACCTTC	CASSPHRGNYGYTF
TRBV7-2	TRBD1	NA	TRBJ1-2	TGTGCCAGCAGCTTAGCGCAGGGACAGGGCGCTACTTTTGGCTACACCTTC	CASSLAQGQGATFGYTF
TRBV5-1	TRBD2	NA	TRBJ2-3	TGCGCCAGCAGTCGGAGCGGGGGGGACGGGGATACGCAGTATTTT	CASSRSGGDGDTQYF
TRBV20-1	NA	NA	TRBJ2-3	TGCAGTGCTAGACCTAGCCCCCAGACAGATACGCAGTATTTT	CSARPSPQTDTQYF
TRBV20-1	TRBD2	NA	TRBJ2-2	TGCAGTGCTACGATGAGCGGGGGTAACACCGGGGAGCTGTTTTTT	CSATMSGGNTGELFF
TRBV7-9	NA	NA	TRBJ1-1	TGTGCCAGCAGCAGGAGATTGGGGGCGGGTGAAGCTTTCTTT	CASSRRLGAGEAFF
TRBV7-2	NA	NA	TRBJ2-5	TGTGCCAGCAGCTTTCATGTTAGCCAAGAAGAGACCCAGTACTTC	CASSFHVSQEETQYF
TRBV5-4	NA	NA	TRBJ1-2	TGTGCCAGCAGCTTTCTGGGGTCTCTGGGCGTCGGCTACACCTTC	CASSFLGSLGVGYTF
TRBV6-5	TRBD1	NA	TRBJ1-1	TGTGCCAGCAGTTACCTATCCAGGACAGGGAGGGGGACTGAAGCTTTCTTT	CASSYLSRTGRGTEAFF
TRBV20-1	TRBD1	NA	TRBJ1-2	TGCAGTGCTACAGGGGGCGTCTATGGCTACACCTTC	CSATGGVYGYTF
TRBV12-3/TRBV12-4	TRBD2	NA	TRBJ2-1	TGTGCCAGCACTTGGGGTAGCGGGTTCTACAATGAGCAGTTCTTC	CASTWGSGFYNEQFF
TRBV7-8	NA	NA	TRBJ2-5	TGTGCCAGCAGCTTCTTCCAACGCGCCCCGGGGGAGACCCAGTACTTC	CASSFFQRAPGETQYF
TRBV28	TRBD1	few	TRBJ2-3	TGTGCCAGCAGTTTGTGGGCAGGGGGCGAAGATACGCAGTATTTT	CASSLWAGGEDTQYF